The rows below give T cell receptor beta chains drawn from one sample of a study of T cells in narcolepsy. The assay was immunoSEQ multiplex PCR, and TCRdb's table has in-frame clones only and misses some. The repertoire holds around 18,000 clones, with approximately 84% as singletons. The sequencing sample was made of memory (CD45RA-) CD4+ T cells from blood. The source is a human donor in good health. Each CDR3 is given with its conserved first and last residue. A D gene is named only where the DNA matches it firmly. A row's size may be missing; if present it is once, few, many or a size class.

d_gene	abundance	len	v_gene	j_gene	CDR3nt	CDR3aa
TRBD1	-	19	TRBV18	TRBJ2-6	TGTGCCAGCTCACCAACCCCGGGACAGGGAATCTCTGGGGCCAACGTCCTGACTTTC	CASSPTPGQGISGANVLTF
-	-	14	TRBV6-1	TRBJ1-2	TGTGCCAGCGGCATGGGGAGAGGGCTCTATGGCTACACCTTC	CASGMGRGLYGYTF
TRBD1	once	14	TRBV18	TRBJ2-1	TGTGCCAGCTCACCTTGGGACAGATTGGATGAGCAGTTCTTC	CASSPWDRLDEQFF
-	-	14	TRBV9	TRBJ2-7	TGTGCCAGCAGCCCCCGGCCAGGGAAGAACGAGCAGTACTTC	CASSPRPGKNEQYF
TRBD1	-	14	TRBV30	TRBJ1-5	TGTGCCTGGAGGAGGACAGGAGACAATCAGCCCCAGCATTTT	CAWRRTGDNQPQHF
-	-	13	TRBV6-5	TRBJ1-5	TGTGCCAGCAGTCGGGACACCGATCAGCCCCAGCATTTT	CASSRDTDQPQHF
TRBD1	once	16	TRBV5-1	TRBJ1-4	TGCGCCAGCAGCCCCTCCCAGGGGGCTGGGGGTGAAAAACTGTTTTTT	CASSPSQGAGGEKLFF
-	-	15	TRBV5-6	TRBJ2-3	TGTGCCAGCAGCTTGTCGGACACCCGCACAGATACGCAGTATTTT	CASSLSDTRTDTQYF
-	once	12	TRBV4-1	TRBJ1-2	TGCGCCAGCAGCGACGGGGGCTTTGGCTACACCTTC	CASSDGGFGYTF
-	-	15	TRBV4-3	TRBJ2-5	TGCGCCAGCAGCCAGTTTTACGGGTACCAAGAGACCCAGTACTTC	CASSQFYGYQETQYF
-	few	17	TRBV11-2	TRBJ2-2	TGTGCCAGCAGCTTAAGGCAGACTAGTTCGGTCCCCGGGGAGCTGTTTTTT	CASSLRQTSSVPGELFF
-	-	11	TRBV5-6	TRBJ1-2	TGTGCCAGCAAAAGGGATGCGGGCTACACCTTC	CASKRDAGYTF
-	-	15	TRBV11-3	TRBJ2-2	TGTGCCAGCAGCTTCCAGTCCGGACGGGGACGGGAGCTGTTTTTT	CASSFQSGRGRELFF
-	-	17	TRBV9	TRBJ2-1	TGTGCCAGCAGCGTAGTGGACTCAGGTATGGGGCCCAATGAGCAGTTCTTC	CASSVVDSGMGPNEQFF
-	few	15	TRBV5-5	TRBJ1-1	TGTGCCAGCAGCCGGGCCCCGACAGACAACACTGAAGCTTTCTTT	CASSRAPTDNTEAFF
-	-	13	TRBV11-1	TRBJ2-7	TGTGCCAGCAGACCAAGAGGGGGCTACGAGCAGTACTTC	CASRPRGGYEQYF
TRBD2	-	20	TRBV4-3	TRBJ2-3	TGCGCCAGCAGCCAAGTGGTGGTGCCTAGCGGGAGGATCGCGGCAGATACGCAGTATTTT	CASSQVVVPSGRIAADTQYF
-	few	15	TRBV5-1	TRBJ2-7	TGCGCCAGCAGCCCCAAACCCGGTCCTACCTACGAGCAGTACTTC	CASSPKPGPTYEQYF
TRBD1	-	16	TRBV10-3	TRBJ1-5	TGTGCCATCAGTGAGTCTTGGGGACAGGGGACGCAGCCCCAGCATTTT	CAISESWGQGTQPQHF
TRBD1	-	13	TRBV30	TRBJ2-7	TGTGCCTGGGGGGGACAGGCCCTTCACGAGCAGTACTTC	CAWGGQALHEQYF
-	once	13	TRBV11-3	TRBJ1-1	TGTGCCAGCAGCTTCAGCACCAACACTGAAGCTTTCTTT	CASSFSTNTEAFF
-	-	12	TRBV7-9	TRBJ2-7	TGTGCCAGCGGGGACGGATCCTACGAGCAGTACTTC	CASGDGSYEQYF
-	-	15	TRBV7-9	TRBJ1-1	TGTGCCAGCAGCTTAGGAGTAGGGATGTTCACTGAAGCTTTCTTT	CASSLGVGMFTEAFF
TRBD1	few	14	TRBV6-1	TRBJ1-4	TGTGCCAGCAGTGCTGAATGGGGACAGGGAGAACTGTTTTTT	CASSAEWGQGELFF
-	-	14	TRBV7-8	TRBJ2-6	TGTGCCAGCAGCCGCACAAACGGGGTGGACGTCCTGACTTTC	CASSRTNGVDVLTF
TRBD1	-	16	TRBV5-1	TRBJ1-2	TGCGCCAGCAGACCGACAGGGGTGTTTACTAACTATGGCTACACCTTC	CASRPTGVFTNYGYTF
TRBD2	-	16	TRBV18	TRBJ2-7	TGTGCCAGCTCACCAACTTATCGAGCGGGAGGCTACGAGCAGTACTTC	CASSPTYRAGGYEQYF
TRBD1	-	16	TRBV19	TRBJ1-5	TGTGCCAGTAGTAGAGGGGGACAGTTTGGCAATCAGCCCCAGCATTTT	CASSRGGQFGNQPQHF
TRBD1	-	13	TRBV7-7	TRBJ2-2	TGTGCTAGCAGTATTAGGGGGCACGGGGAGCTGTTTTTT	CASSIRGHGELFF
-	-	11	TRBV29-1	TRBJ2-1	TGCAGCGTTGCCCCAACGCCTCAGCAGTTCTTC	CSVAPTPQQFF
-	once	13	TRBV15	TRBJ1-4	TGTGCCACCAGCAGAGATGGGAATGAAAAACTGTTTTTT	CATSRDGNEKLFF
-	once	15	TRBV5-4	TRBJ2-1	TGTGCCAGCAGCCCGGAGGGGAGGCCCTACAATGAGCAGTTCTTC	CASSPEGRPYNEQFF
-	-	15	TRBV7-9	TRBJ2-6	TGTGCCAGCAGCTTCCCAGTCCCTGGGGCCAACGTCCTGACTTTC	CASSFPVPGANVLTF
-	-	12	TRBV6-6	TRBJ1-1	TGTGCCAGCAGGGACGTGAACACTGAAGCTTTCTTT	CASRDVNTEAFF
-	few	16	TRBV27	TRBJ2-3	TGTGCCAGCAGGAGACGGGGGGCGGATCGGACAGATACGCAGTATTTT	CASRRRGADRTDTQYF
-	-	13	TRBV29-1	TRBJ1-1	TGCAGCGTTGCGGTCGGGGGTGGCGCTGAAGCTTTCTTT	CSVAVGGGAEAFF
TRBD2	-	15	TRBV5-4	TRBJ2-5	TGTGCCAGCAGCGGGACTAGCGGTGGGAGGGAGACCCAGTACTTC	CASSGTSGGRETQYF
-	once	12	TRBV2	TRBJ2-3	TGTGCCAGCAATTTCGTTTCAGATACGCAGTATTTT	CASNFVSDTQYF
-	-	14	TRBV6-1	TRBJ2-3	TGTGCCAGCAGTCAGGGTAGGGTCACAGATACGCAGTATTTT	CASSQGRVTDTQYF
-	-	13	TRBV19	TRBJ2-5	TGTGCCAGTAGTATAGTCTTGGGGGAGACCCAGTACTTC	CASSIVLGETQYF
-	-	13	TRBV7-2	TRBJ2-1	TGTGCCAGCAGCAAACAGGGATTGGATGAGCAGTTCTTC	CASSKQGLDEQFF
-	-	13	TRBV5-5	TRBJ1-4	TGTGCCAGCAGCACGGTCATCAGGGAAAAACTGTTTTTT	CASSTVIREKLFF
-	few	19	TRBV21-1	TRBJ2-1	TGTGCCAGCAGCAAAGGGTTGCGACTAGCGGGAGGGTCCTACAATGAGCAGTTCTTC	CASSKGLRLAGGSYNEQFF
-	-	11	TRBV27	TRBJ1-1	TGTGCCAGCAGTTTTTGCACTGAAGCTTTCTTT	CASSFCTEAFF
-	-	14	TRBV5-6	TRBJ2-1	TGTGCCAGCAGCCCGCGGGTTCTCGGAAATGAGCAGTTCTTC	CASSPRVLGNEQFF
TRBD2	-	16	TRBV10-3	TRBJ2-3	TGTGCCATCACCGGGGGACTAGCGGGGGGGCCAGATACGCAGTATTTT	CAITGGLAGGPDTQYF
-	once	11	TRBV29-1	TRBJ2-7	TGCAGCGTTCGCGGGGTCTACGAGCAGTACTTC	CSVRGVYEQYF
-	-	14	TRBV28	TRBJ2-2	TGTGCCAGCGAGGGGGGGACCAACACCGGGGAGCTGTTTTTT	CASEGGTNTGELFF
-	-	13	TRBV28	TRBJ1-2	TGTGCCAGCAGTCCCGCGGGTCTCTATGGCTACACCTTC	CASSPAGLYGYTF
-	-	13	TRBV7-6	TRBJ1-1	TGTGCCAGCAGCCTTTGGACAGCCACTGAAGCTTTCTTT	CASSLWTATEAFF
-	-	15	TRBV19	TRBJ1-3	TGTGCCAGTAGTTCCCAGGCGGCCTCTGGAAACACCATATATTTT	CASSSQAASGNTIYF
TRBD2	-	15	TRBV5-8	TRBJ2-5	TGTGCCAGCAGCGCGGGACTAGCGGGAGTAGAGACCCAGTACTTC	CASSAGLAGVETQYF
-	-	15	TRBV19	TRBJ1-1	TGTGCCAGCCAGAGATGGCCGAGGATGAACACTGAAGCTTTCTTT	CASQRWPRMNTEAFF
TRBD2	-	15	TRBV7-2	TRBJ2-3	TGTGCCAGCAGCTTAGAAGCGGGGCGCACAGATACGCAGTATTTT	CASSLEAGRTDTQYF
TRBD1	-	14	TRBV30	TRBJ1-3	TGTGCCTGGAGTACAGGGACAGTCGGAAACACCATATATTTT	CAWSTGTVGNTIYF
-	few	11	TRBV2	TRBJ1-1	TGTGTCAGCAGTGCCGTCACTGAAGCTTTCTTT	CVSSAVTEAFF
-	-	11	TRBV20-1	TRBJ2-7	TGCAGTGCTCTAGACACCTACGAGCAGTACTTC	CSALDTYEQYF
-	-	16	TRBV4-1	TRBJ1-1	TGCGCCAGCAGCCAAGATCCGTTGGGGGAGAACACTGAAGCTTTCTTT	CASSQDPLGENTEAFF
TRBD1	-	14	TRBV12-5	TRBJ1-5	TGTGCTAGTGCCAAGACAGGGTACGATCAGCCCCAGCATTTT	CASAKTGYDQPQHF